This T cell receptor (beta chain) was sequenced in a study of cytomegalovirus exposure and HLA in healthy donors. General observations from the study: A missense DCLRE1C variant was associated with V- and J-gene trimming of TCR beta chains in a later analysis, and an independent cohort replicated the association.

V lost 5 bases, J lost 8 bases, and 16 bases lay in between. This CDR3 is built from 14 residues. Per germline, CDR1 SGHVS and CDR2 FNYEAQ. To note about this clone: The target antigen is unknown.

Use of 60 Vbeta and 13 Jbeta primers characterized the PCR. The protocol was immunoSEQ multiplex PCR, while the TCRdb copy is restricted to in-frame clones and leaves out a portion. This table has around 130,000 clones, 75% to 90% appearing once. The chain couples TRBV7-6 to TRBJ1-3; D unclear. This TCR was recovered from a woman aged 40 to 55 in good health and CMV-seropositive. The sequenced sample consisted of PBMCs. In nucleotides, the CDR3 is TGTGCCAGCAGCCGAGCGACCGAACCTCACACCATATATTTT. As protein: CASSRATEPHTIYF.